This TCR beta chain appears in the sequencing data of a study of T-cell reconstitution after alpha-beta-depleted transplantation in children. Overall study results and limits: Among T cells one year after transplant, newly produced cells accounted for most counts and diversity. It was surviving recipient T cells and thymic progenitors that gave some patients high TCRbeta diversity at day 60. About two months after transplant, alpha-beta T cells reportedly came from several hundred expanded graft clones.

In this sample, this clonotype turned up many times. Its antigen is currently unknown. The CDR3 runs 14 residues. V shed 8 bases and J shed 4 bases, with 17 bases lying between them. The germline gives CDR1 MNHNS, CDR2 SASEGT. Unique molecular identifiers were incorporated into the prepared TCRbeta library. TCRdb passed the PCR reads through MiXCR, listing each CDR3 protein once. Counted here are around 100,000 distinct CDR3 sequences, approximately 10% occurring once; the ten biggest clones make up 30% to 35%. This TCR was sampled from a boy between 2 and 15 years old with acute lymphoblastic leukemia, due to receive a stem cell transplant. The sequences come from PBMCs, collected before TCRalphabeta/CD19-depleted stem cell transplant. The chain carries TRBV6-1 and TRBJ1-2; D might be TRBD1 (5 bases). The CDR3 loop is CASAGGLGSYGYTF. In DNA form, the CDR3 reads TGTGCCAGCGCCGGGGGATTGGGTAGCTATGGCTACACCTTC.